The T cell receptor (beta chain) under discussion was sequenced for a study of HIV-infected patients and healthy controls (dated by TCRdb to 2013 to 2016). Looking at the study overall: CD4 counts were modestly but significantly increased in about 85% of the 16 patients after three months of therapy, but they remained below normal ranges. Relative to controls, total CDR3 counts per chain did not differ significantly, and patients lacked overall T-cell lymphocytopenia. After a further year of therapy, viral load was undetectable in all patients, having already become undetectable in 11 of 16 patients by the second bleed. Whether deep TCR repertoire sequencing of small blood samples from HIV patients could capture immune perturbation and reconstitution was tested in the study. CD8 counts showed no consistent shift during early therapy, whereas the CD4:CD8 ratio rose slightly.

CDR1 and CDR2 are read off the germline V gene as SGHVS and FNYEAQ. V is pared back by 0 bases and J by 6 bases, with 15 bases lying between the germline termini. Spanning cysteine to phenylalanine, the CDR3 consists of 15 amino acids. Only the CDR3 region is kept as DNA, spanning 45 bases read in frame from base 1. The study collected follow-up blood from HIV-infected patients roughly three months, about 14 weeks, after antiretroviral therapy began. Whole blood was used without cell fractionation, so all unsorted peripheral T cells were reflected in the repertoire. For RNA extraction, a 2.5 ml sample of peripheral blood was drawn into Tempus tubes. Enrollment excluded patients who had febrile or AIDS-related illness, tumors, hepatitis B or C coinfection, immunomodulatory therapy, recent vaccination or treatment interruptions. The TURBO-DNase kit was used to remove leftover genomic DNA, and GLOBINclear was used to deplete globin mRNA.

Summary of the overall study and its limitations: MAIT cell alpha-chain CDR3s were present at high frequency in healthy controls but severely depleted in HIV+ repertoires. In HIV-infected patients, the apparent post-therapy recovery of the Gini index was not replicated in size-matched repertoire data. The use of whole blood limited sequencing depth and precluded separation of the dynamics of distinct T-cell subpopulations. Treated samples represented only roughly three months of therapy, a duration arguably insufficient for detecting immune reconstitution in view of low adult thymic output. Rare events from HIV-infected data received too much weight under size-matching, and comparisons were complicated by unequal numbers of distinct sequences between patients and controls. A major limit on how widely the findings apply, in the view of the authors, was that only sixteen HIV-infected individuals were processed. The study cohorts differed slightly in age and sex profile, but those differences did not account for the observed differences in diversity. Roughly threefold more distinct CDR3s and higher Shannon diversity were observed in healthy control repertoires than in untreated HIV+ repertoires. Compared with controls, HIV-infected patients showed significantly different mean usage of eight alpha and eight beta V genes. During therapy, HIV-associated CDR3s significantly decreased in frequency, while CMV-associated CDR3s did not change significantly, though most became more frequent. HIV-infected repertoires showed significantly elevated mean Gini indices relative to controls, which possibly reflects oligoclonality. By Jaccard index and by the count of highly shared sequences, healthy controls shared more CDR3s between individuals than HIV+ patients did. In the study, no determination of donor HLA types was made. Pairing of alpha and beta chains was not determined in the samples.

This clonotype was picked up many times. Its antigen is currently not known. No base quality information exists; no much larger clone differs at one position. SuperScript III was used to reverse transcribe 500 ng RNA with primers targeting the alpha and beta constant regions. Separate alpha and beta chain libraries were generated by chain-specific third strand synthesis with multiplexing indices. The protocol used a single primer pair to amplify all rearrangements within a chain, which avoided primer bias, and attached molecular barcodes to each cDNA molecule. Purified cDNA was joined by T4 RNA Ligase 1 to a 5' RACE adapter carrying a random hexamer and the SP2 sequencing primer site. Second strand synthesis was performed with Phusion polymerase and primed from the SP2 site, and slow temperature ramps were applied to favor optimal annealing. Two random hexamer sequences, both added before amplification and joined together, made up the 12-nucleotide barcode of each molecule. An amplification PCR of about 24 cycles with P5s and P7 primers came after a short first PCR that had added P5 and P7 adapter elements plus a second index. A total of about 25 PCR cycles were applied to the libraries, which were quantified on a Qubit, sized on a Bioanalyzer, and diluted to 4 to 4.5 nM. Sequencing of the normalized libraries was done on an Illumina MiSeq using 2 x 250 paired-end kits. Reverse transcription reactions were cleaned up on MinElute columns and eluted into 7.5 to 10 ul Tris-Cl. Adapter ligations ran for under 30 hours at 16 degrees C and were afterwards cleaned with AMPure XP beads at a 1:1 ratio. In the paper's pipeline: A modified Decombinator processed the demultiplexed FASTQ files and output V, J, insert and barcode information. Sequences that shared a barcode but differed from the dominant sequence were treated as errors and discarded, and barcodes were clustered at Levenshtein distance 3 and counted to estimate the original cDNA molecules. Downstream analyses used R packages ineq, vegan, igraph and RCytoscape, with IMGT nomenclature and CDR3 definitions. To avoid skew from clonal expansion, each TCR was counted once, and V gene usage was computed over distinct sequences. Similarity networks connected unique CDR3 amino acid sequences within a donor whenever two sequences differed by a single Levenshtein edit. Published HIV-specific CDR3s (around 100 alpha, 700 or so beta) and CMV-specific CDR3s (more than twelve alpha, more than 250 beta) were assembled and queried against the repertoires. Random subsampling to size-matched repertoires demonstrated that the decreased diversity in patients did not result from their lower sequence numbers. The public reads were reanalyzed by TCRdb: fastp trimming at Q25, MiXCR alignment, in-frame beta chains only. Rows with one shared CDR3 protein collapse into an entry with the most common genes and DNA. TCRdb, not the original authors, processed these V and J calls. The table for this sample lists some 20,000 distinct CDR3 sequences; approximately 7.7% of them were counted only once. The biggest ten clones account for 20% to 25% of the sample.

Rearrangement joined TRBV7-6 to TRBJ2-7; TRBD2 is a possible D gene, resting on 6 matching bases. This sample comprised blood, obtained during antiretroviral therapy. The TCR was taken from an adult with HIV infection. For the CDR3, the sequence is CASSLALGGVLEQYF. Here is the DNA: TGTGCCAGCAGCTTAGCGCTTGGAGGGGTGCTCGAGCAGTACTTC.